The source of this TCR beta chain is a study of T cells in Graves' hyperthyroidism and ophthalmopathy. In the study overall: The blood sample was taken at first diagnosis, before treatment began.

CDR3 length: 16 amino acids. Germline V gives CDR1 SGHRS, CDR2 YFSETQ. The V end lost 0 bases, the J end lost 2 bases, and 14 bases lay between the germline ends. A word on this clonotype: Its antigen is as yet unknown.

The CDR3 regions of TCR beta were amplified from RNA transcripts. The TCR CDR3 first-round RT-PCR relied on the HTBI primer set. TCRdb fed the multiplex PCR reads into MiXCR, producing one record per CDR3 protein. This sample has nearly 600,000 distinct CDR3 sequences, with approximately 14% found just once. Study-level points and caveats: Blood also showed most of the thyroid clonotypes that were expanded above 0.001.

Clinical symptoms, serum thyroxine, TRAb, thyroid ultrasound and orbital computed tomography established diagnosis. Before ophthalmopathy appeared, progressors gave blood at initial hyperthyroidism diagnosis. The source is a woman under 40 with Graves' hyperthyroidism that later progressed to Graves' ophthalmopathy. What was sequenced was blood. The chain is built from TRBV5-1 and TRBJ2-5; D unresolved. CDR3 bases: TGCGCCAGCAGCTTGGAGACTCGCGGAGCTCAAGAGACCCAGTACTTC. Amino acids: CASSLETRGAQETQYF.